One and the same sample provided the 23 T cell receptor beta chains below, sequenced in a study of blood T cell repertoires in COVID-19. The method was immunoSEQ multiplex PCR; TCRdb's version includes in-frame clones alone and lacks a portion of them. The sample shows roughly 160,000 clones, roughly 89% of them seen only once. Sequencing was performed on peripheral blood. Receptors originate from a woman in her fifties or sixties who had recovered from COVID-19.

V gene TRBV7-9 combines with J gene TRBJ1-4; possibly TRBD1 for D (5 bases). The CDR3 has 16 amino acids. V lost 5 bases and J 2 bases, leaving 15 bases between the germline ends. Germline V gene lookup returns CDR1 SEHNR and CDR2 FQNEAQ (reference sequence). As DNA, the CDR3 is TGTGCCAGCAGCCCGGTCCAGGGATCCACTAATGAAAAACTGTTTTTT. The encoded protein is CASSPVQGSTNEKLFF.

This clone appeared a single time. The genes are TRBV3-1 (or the pseudogene TRBV3-2) and TRBJ2-5, with D hard to call. This CDR3 is 14 amino acids long. V shed 1 base and J shed 5 bases, with 11 bases lying between them. Per the germline V gene, CDR1 is LGHDT and CDR2 is YNNKEL (reference sequence). CDR3 amino acids: CASSQGLPGETQYF. CDR3 in DNA: TGTGCCAGCAGCCAAGGTCTCCCCGGGGAGACCCAGTACTTC.

CDR3 in DNA: TGTGCCATCAGTGAGTCGATACAGGGTGGTGAAAAACTGTTTTTT. Translating it yields CAISESIQGGEKLFF. V gene TRBV10-3 combines with J gene TRBJ1-4, with D possibly being TRBD1 (6 bases). The CDR3 extends over 15 amino acids. Germline CDR1 is ENHRY and CDR2 is SYGVKD. V lost 0 bases and J lost 7, with 12 bases in between.

This clone turned up a few times. The V gene is TRBV7-2, the J gene TRBJ2-1; D is possibly TRBD2 (6 bases). Per germline, CDR1 SGHTA and CDR2 FQGNSA. This CDR3 region has 14 residues. Trimming took 4 bases from V and 5 from J, leaving 12 bases between them. The CDR3 loop reads CASSYARGNNEQFF. CDR3 bases: TGTGCCAGCAGCTATGCACGCGGGAACAATGAGCAGTTCTTC.

The chain has TRBV2 and TRBJ2-5; 7 nucleotides match TRBD2. The CDR3 length is 13 residues. V lost 7 bases and J lost 2; bases outside the gene matches: 4. Looked up from germline, CDR1 is SNHLY and CDR2 is FYNNEI. The CDR3, as DNA: TGTGCCAGCACCCTAGCGGTACAAGAGACCCAGTACTTC. Its protein is CASTLAVQETQYF.

J is TRBJ2-2 and V is TRBV11-3; tentatively, D is TRBD2 (6 bases). The V end lost 1 base, the J end lost 3 bases, and 6 bases lay between the germline ends. CDR1 is SGHNT and CDR2 is YENEEA in the germline V gene. CDR3 length equals 14 residues. CDR3 residues: CASSLGGDTGELFF. The CDR3 DNA follows: TGTGCCAGCAGCTTAGGGGGGGACACCGGGGAGCTGTTTTTT.

The chain recombines TRBV23-1 with TRBJ2-7; maybe TRBD2 (5 bases). TRBV23-1 is an ORF; its function is uncertain. The CDR3 covers 16 residues. V was cut by 0 bases and J by 0 bases, with 12 bases left in between. The CDR3 is CASSQSRGFSSYEQYF. CDR3 DNA: TGCGCCAGCAGTCAATCTAGAGGGTTTAGCTCCTACGAGCAGTACTTC.

This chain connects TRBV2 to TRBJ2-1; 10 nucleotides line up with TRBD2. Germline trimming cut 8 bases from V and 4 bases from J; bases unmatched to any gene: 11. The CDR3 sequence is 16 residues long. Per germline, CDR1 SNHLY and CDR2 FYNNEI. The CDR3 bases are TGTGCCAGCGTCGATAGCGGGGGGAAAATATACAATGAGCAGTTCTTC. Translation gives CASVDSGGKIYNEQFF.

The gene calls are TRBV28 and TRBJ2-1, with a possible D match to TRBD2 (5 bases). Trimming removed 4 bases at V and 0 bases at J, with 10 bases between. The CDR3 sequence is 15 residues long. The germline V gene encodes CDR1 MDHEN and CDR2 SYDVKM. The CDR3 region is CASSYSGRSYNEQFF. For the CDR3, the DNA is TGTGCCAGCAGTTACAGCGGCCGCTCCTACAATGAGCAGTTCTTC.

The genes are TRBV7-3 and TRBJ2-3; 8 bases are shared with TRBD1. CDR3 length: 15 amino acids. V lost 1 base, J lost 3 bases, and 3 bases stayed unmatched. Per the germline V gene, CDR1 is SGHTA and CDR2 is FQGTGA. CDR3 DNA: TGTGCCAGCAGCTTAAGTGGACAGGGTACAGATACGCAGTATTTT. Protein sequence: CASSLSGQGTDTQYF.

In its sample, this clone was seen once. The chain is built from TRBV28 and TRBJ2-7, with D perhaps matching TRBD1 (5 bases). Germline V gene sequence: CDR1 MDHEN, CDR2 SYDVKM. This CDR3 is 13 amino acids long. The V and J ends lost 6 bases and 4 bases respectively, with 13 bases between them. The CDR3 DNA reads as TGTGCCAGCAGCACCGCGCAGGGTTACGAGCAGTACTTC. Amino acids: CASSTAQGYEQYF.

The CDR3 reads CASSLGQDQPQHF. In nucleotides, the CDR3 is TGTGCCAGCAGCCTGGGCCAGGATCAGCCCCAGCATTTT. The chain has TRBV7-2 and TRBJ1-5; no reliable D call. The CDR3 runs 13 residues. The V end was cut by 5 bases, the J end by 5 bases, with 10 bases between. Germline CDR1 is SGHTA and CDR2 is FQGNSA.

The chain couples TRBV2 to TRBJ2-5; D may be TRBD1 (6 bases). There are 15 residues in the CDR3. Per the germline V gene, CDR1 is SNHLY and CDR2 is FYNNEI. Trimming stripped 4 bases from V and 2 bases from J, with 14 bases between. CDR3 in amino acids: CASSAWGQPQETQYF. The CDR3 nucleotides read TGTGCCAGCAGTGCCTGGGGGCAGCCACAAGAGACCCAGTACTTC.

The V gene is TRBV5-5, the J gene TRBJ1-4, with no clear D. The length of the CDR3 is 15 residues. Germline CDR1 reads SGHKS; CDR2 reads YYEKEE (reference sequence). V was clipped by 0 bases and J by 7 bases, with 13 bases between them. The CDR3 DNA follows: TGTGCCAGCAGCTTGGCCAACCAGAAGATTGAAAAACTGTTTTTT. Its protein is CASSLANQKIEKLFF.

V and J are TRBV19 and TRBJ1-2; 7 bases match TRBD1. With V trimmed by 6 bases and J by 7 bases, 11 bases remained unmatched. The CDR3 covers 14 residues. Germline V gene sequence: CDR1 LNHDA, CDR2 SQIVND (reference sequence). The DNA of the CDR3 is TGTGCCAGTAGACGGACCGGGACAGTAGTTGGCTACACCTTC. Translation gives CASRRTGTVVGYTF. Combining the CDR3 with reference TRBV19 and TRBJ1-2 gives the whole variable domain DGGITQSPKYLFRKEGQNVTLSCEQNLNHDAMYWYRQDPGQGLRLIYYSQIVNDFQKGDIAEGYSVSREKKESFPLTVTSAQKNPTAFYLCASRRTGTVVGYTFGSGTRLTVV.

The rearrangement uses TRBV30 and TRBJ2-3; 12 positions agree with TRBD2. From germline, CDR1 is GTSNPN and CDR2 SVGIG (reference sequence). After removal of 3 bases from V and 4 bases from J, the junction contained 5 bases not matched to a gene. The CDR3 totals 15 residues. CDR3 residues: CAWSLAGGRPDTQYF. The CDR3 coding sequence is TGTGCCTGGAGCCTAGCGGGGGGGCGACCAGATACGCAGTATTTT.

A remark on this clone: Other DNA sequences of this sample code for an identical CDR3. The rearrangement uses TRBV10-3 and TRBJ2-3, with D possibly matching TRBD2 (6 bases). CDR1 and CDR2 from the germline V gene are ENHRY and SYGVKD. The V end was cut by 3 bases, the J end by 2 bases, with 12 bases between. This CDR3 has 15 residues. CDR3 sequence: CAISDGGVNTDTQYF. The CDR3 DNA is TGTGCCATCAGTGATGGCGGGGTAAACACAGATACGCAGTATTTT.

The chain joins TRBV3-1 (or the pseudogene TRBV3-2) to TRBJ2-7; D is possibly TRBD1 (6 bases). The germline V and J ends were trimmed by 4 bases and 0 bases, with 13 bases remaining between them. Germline loops: CDR1 LGHDT, CDR2 YNNKEL (reference sequence). CDR3 length equals 15 residues. The DNA of the CDR3 is TGTGCCAGCAGCCTCGGTTCAGGGGCCTCCTACGAGCAGTACTTC. It yields the protein CASSLGSGASYEQYF.

The gene calls are TRBV18 and TRBJ2-5; TRBD2 agrees at 7 bases. CDR3 length: 15 residues. CDR1 is KGHSH, CDR2 LQKENI, per germline. V lost 4 bases, J lost 4 bases, and 9 bases stayed unmatched. CDR3 DNA sequence: TGTGCCAGCTCACGGAGATCGGGGGGAGGAGAGACCCAGTACTTC. Translating it yields CASSRRSGGGETQYF. The full variable domain, completed using reference TRBV18 and TRBJ2-5, is NAGVMQNPRHLVRRRGQEARLRCSPMKGHSHVYWYRQLPEEGLKFMVYLQKENIIDESGMPKERFSAEFPKEGPSILRIQQVVRGDSAAYFCASSRRSGGGETQYFGPGTRLLVL.

The V and J genes are TRBV29-1 and TRBJ2-3, with a weak D call TRBD2 (5 bases). The CDR3 sequence is 14 residues long. V was trimmed by 3 bases and J by 6 bases, leaving 16 bases between them. Germline V CDR1 and CDR2: SQVTM, ANQGSEA. CDR3 in amino acids: CSVDGLAGEDTQYF. The CDR3, as DNA: TGCAGCGTTGATGGGCTGGCGGGCGAGGATACGCAGTATTTT.

This CDR3 reads CASSFGTGIGYGYTF. DNA of the CDR3: TGTGCCAGCAGTTTTGGGACAGGGATTGGCTATGGCTACACCTTC. This chain links TRBV27 with TRBJ1-2; TRBD1 matches at 9 bases. With V trimmed by 3 bases and J by 4 bases, 6 bases remained unmatched. Germline-derived CDR1 and CDR2 are MNHEY and SMNVEV (reference sequence). The CDR3 totals 15 residues.

The gene calls are TRBV19 and TRBJ1-1; weak D call: TRBD1 (5 bases). The germline gives CDR1 LNHDA, CDR2 SQIVND (reference sequence). The CDR3 runs to 16 residues. V lost 5 bases and J lost 4, with 20 bases in between. Here the CDR3 reads CASSPTGMGGPTEAFF. The CDR3 DNA reads as TGTGCCAGTAGTCCTACCGGGATGGGGGGACCCACTGAAGCTTTCTTT.

The V and J genes are TRBV7-2 and TRBJ1-2, with 12 nucleotides matching TRBD1. J gave up 6 bases and V 5 bases, and 7 bases lay outside the gene matches. The CDR3 covers 15 residues. Germline values: CDR1 SGHTA, CDR2 FQGNSA. CDR3 sequence reads: CASSTKGQGADGYTF. DNA of the CDR3: TGTGCCAGCAGCACCAAGGGACAGGGGGCGGATGGCTACACCTTC. Filled out from reference TRBV7-2 and TRBJ1-2, the complete variable domain reads GAGVSQSPSNKVTEKGKDVELRCDPISGHTALYWYRQSLGQGLEFLIYFQGNSAPDKSGLPSDRFSAERTGGSVSTLTIQRTQQEDSAVYLCASSTKGQGADGYTFGSGTRLTVV.